Each of the 3 T cell receptor beta chains below was sequenced from the same sample in a study of neurological immune-mediated disorders. TCRdb processed the 5' RACE reads anew with MiXCR; each CDR3 protein has one entry. The data hold about 25,000 distinct CDR3 sequences, with roughly 6.3% observed a single time. Specimen: PBMCs. The receptors come from a woman aged 40-49 years in good health.

This clonotype was seen many times. The chain carries TRBV12-3 or TRBV12-4 and TRBJ2-3, with D possibly being TRBD2 (6 bases). Between the trimmed V and J ends, which lost 8 bases and 8 bases, there was a span of 35 bases. CDR3 size: 19 residues. The CDR3 coding sequence is TGTGCCAGCTCAGACAGCGGTACCGTTTGGCGAGCGGGTGGAGGTACGCAGTATTTT. Protein product: CASSDSGTVWRAGGGTQYF.

There are many counts of this clonotype. The V gene is TRBV20-1, the J gene TRBJ2-6; D is uncertain. Trimming took off 2 bases at V and 2 bases at J, with 1 base between the two ends. Germline loops: CDR1 DFQATT, CDR2 SNEGSKA (reference sequence). This CDR3 has 12 amino acids. CDR3 sequence (DNA): TGCAGTGCTAGACCTGGGGCCAACGTCCTGACTTTC. This gives the protein CSARPGANVLTF.

In its sample, this clonotype ranks as medium-sized (0.01 to 0.1%). The rearrangement joins TRBV29-1 to TRBJ2-5, with TRBD1 matching over 11 bases. CDR1 and CDR2 from the germline V gene are SQVTM and ANQGSEA. The trim removed 3 bases at V and 4 bases at J, leaving 7 bases unmatched. The CDR3 has 15 residues. The CDR3 nucleotides are TGCAGCGTTGATCTCGGGACAGGGGGGAGAGAGACCCAGTACTTC. It is translated as CSVDLGTGGRETQYF.